This T cell receptor beta chain was documented in a study of blood T cell repertoires in COVID-19. For the study at large: Samples representing acute and convalescent COVID-19 were sourced from the United States, Italy and Spain. Nucleic acid was either cDNA or gDNA, and it came from T cells, B-cell-depleted T cells, or PBMCs.

Original data processing: Reference gene primer amplification yielded estimated nucleated cell counts. Sequencing used immunoSEQ multiplex PCR; TCRdb keeps in-frame clones, though not all of them. D and trimming come from the DNA, and the V and J calls and clone size come from that table. The data hold fewer than 120,000 clones, with 88% observed a single time. V lost 5 bases to trimming and J lost 4 bases; unmatched junction nucleotides: 11. This CDR3 region has 15 residues. Germline V gives CDR1 SGHKS, CDR2 YYEKEE (reference sequence). Sample: peripheral blood. The source is a woman in her fifties or sixties with acute or convalescent COVID-19. This rearrangement joins TRBV5-5 to TRBJ1-1; 7 bases align to TRBD1. The CDR3 nucleotides are TGTGCCAGCAGTTACGGGCCCGACAGGGCCACTGAAGCTTTCTTT. Translated, it gives CASSYGPDRATEAFF.